This T cell receptor (beta chain) came from a study of shared clonotypes between healthy human individuals. Naive CD4+ cells were CD45RA-selected; the remaining cells were memory. Sequenced by immunoSEQ multiplex PCR; TCRdb stores in-frame clones only, minus some. The sample yields hundreds of thousands of clones, around 97% seen once. Germline-derived CDR1 and CDR2 are MGHDK and SYGVNS. The CDR3 loop spans 17 amino acids. Trimming shortened V by 0 bases and J by 0 bases, and 12 bases separated the two germline ends. This clonotype originated in a woman in her thirties in good health. The sequencing sample was made of naive CD4+ T cells sorted from blood. The subset was: CD45RA+ positively selected. The chain links TRBV25-1 to TRBJ2-4; D gene ambiguous. CDR3 sequence (DNA): TGTGCCAGCAGTGAATATGGGCCCTCTGGAGCCAAAAACATTCAGTACTTC. Its protein is CASSEYGPSGAKNIQYF.